This TCR beta chain was identified during a study of blood T cell repertoires in COVID-19. Germline V CDR1 and CDR2: SGHVS, FQNEAQ. This CDR3 comprises 19 residues. Concerning this clone: The junction does not match germline at one end; this may be a read error.

This table comes from immunoSEQ multiplex PCR, and its TCRdb copy is limited to in-frame clones, with some not included. This table holds 310,000 or so clones, around 90% found once. The chain combines TRBV7-8 with TRBJ2-3; TRBD2 matches at 15 bases. This TCR was sampled from a man between 25 and 39 years old with COVID-19, enrolled during active disease. Sequencing was carried out using peripheral blood. The CDR3 DNA reads TGTGCCAGCAGCCTAGCGCCGGGACTAGCGGGAGGTGTCACAGATACGCAGTATTTT. It specifies CASSLAPGLAGGVTDTQYF.